These 13 T cell receptor beta chains were all obtained from the same sample, sequenced in a study of blood T cell repertoires in COVID-19. Data came from immunoSEQ multiplex PCR; TCRdb stores just in-frame clones and leaves some out. The sample records some 200,000 clones, 85% to 90% being singletons. Sequencing was done on a sample of peripheral blood. These TCRs come from a man aged 40-49 years with active or convalescent COVID-19.

This chain links TRBV18 with TRBJ2-7; D may be TRBD1 (6 bases). The V gene lost 3 bases and the J gene lost 0 bases, with 12 bases spanning the gap. Germline V gene data show CDR1 as KGHSH and CDR2 as LQKENI. The CDR3 has 15 amino acids. CDR3 DNA sequence: TGTGCCAGCTCACCTCGACAGGACGGCTCCTACGAGCAGTACTTC. Translation gives CASSPRQDGSYEQYF.

V and J are TRBV7-9 and TRBJ1-1; the D is unclear. The CDR3 runs to 12 residues. Trimming removed 4 bases at V and 5 bases at J, with 8 bases between. The germline V gene has CDR1 SEHNR and CDR2 FQNEAQ (reference sequence). This CDR3 reads CASSSTDTEAFF. The DNA of the CDR3 is TGTGCCAGCAGCTCGACTGATACTGAAGCTTTCTTT.

This chain joins TRBV5-8 and TRBJ1-2; 9 bases fit TRBD1. V lost 4 bases, J lost 4 bases, and 5 bases stayed unmatched. Germline V lookup: CDR1 SGHTS, CDR2 YDEGEE. The CDR3 length is 14 residues. CDR3 loop: CASSQRDRVYGYTF. The CDR3 coding sequence is TGTGCCAGCAGCCAACGGGACAGGGTCTATGGCTACACCTTC. The full variable domain, in which reference TRBV5-8 and TRBJ1-2 provide the parts outside the CDR3, is EAGVTQSPTHLIKTRGQQATLRCSPISGHTSVYWYQQALGLGLQFLLWYDEGEERNRGNFPPRFSGRQFPNYSSELNVNALELEDSALYLCASSQRDRVYGYTFGSGTRLTVV.

V gene TRBV19 combines with J gene TRBJ1-2; D is unresolved. V shed 5 bases and J shed 9 bases, with 22 bases lying between them. Germline loops: CDR1 LNHDA, CDR2 SQIVND (reference sequence). The CDR3 is made up of 15 amino acids. The CDR3 loop reads CASSQDLVPGLSYTF. The CDR3 DNA is TGTGCCAGTAGTCAAGACCTTGTTCCGGGTCTGAGCTACACCTTC.

The chain combines TRBV7-2 with TRBJ2-1; 7 nucleotides align to TRBD1. CDR3 length: 16 amino acids. The germline CDR1 and CDR2 sequences are SGHTA and FQGNSA. J lost 3 bases, V lost 2 bases, and 7 bases had no gene match. The DNA for the CDR3 is TGTGCCAGCAGCTTATTTGAGGGACAGCTCTACAATGAGCAGTTCTTC. Residues: CASSLFEGQLYNEQFF.

The table lists this clone with a few counts. V and J are TRBV4-1 and TRBJ1-1; 7 bases are a match to TRBD1. CDR3 length: 14 amino acids. CDR1 and CDR2 from the germline V gene are MGHRA and YSYEKL. V gave up 4 bases and J gave up 4 bases; unmatched junction bases: 6. The CDR3 protein is CASSLKQGSTEAFF. CDR3 DNA sequence: TGCGCCAGCAGCCTGAAACAGGGGAGCACTGAAGCTTTCTTT.

This chain joins TRBV5-1 and TRBJ1-3, with D possibly TRBD1 on 6 matching bases. The germline V gene encodes CDR1 SGHRS and CDR2 YFSETQ. This CDR3 has 16 residues. Trimming stripped 4 bases from V and 2 bases from J, with 16 bases between. CDR3 sequence reads: CASSRTGGQTGNTIYF. In nucleotides, the CDR3 is TGCGCCAGCAGCCGTACGGGGGGGCAGACTGGAAACACCATATATTTT.

The chain links TRBV18 to TRBJ2-1, with 7 bases that match TRBD1. The CDR3 is made up of 15 amino acids. From germline, CDR1 is KGHSH and CDR2 LQKENI. With V trimmed by 2 bases and J by 2 bases, 3 bases remained unmatched. CDR3 residues: CASSPETGAYNEQFF. The CDR3 region has the DNA TGTGCCAGCTCACCAGAAACAGGGGCCTACAATGAGCAGTTCTTC.

The chain couples TRBV19 to TRBJ1-3; D is possibly TRBD1 (5 bases). Per the germline V gene, CDR1 is LNHDA and CDR2 is SQIVND (reference sequence). The CDR3 consists of 16 residues. V lost 3 bases, J lost 6 bases, and 18 bases lay in between. Here the CDR3 DNA reads TGTGCCAGTAGTATGAGGAGGGGTGTTCGACAAAACACCATATATTTT. It codes for CASSMRRGVRQNTIYF. The full variable domain, in which reference TRBV19 and TRBJ1-3 provide the parts outside the CDR3, is DGGITQSPKYLFRKEGQNVTLSCEQNLNHDAMYWYRQDPGQGLRLIYYSQIVNDFQKGDIAEGYSVSREKKESFPLTVTSAQKNPTAFYLCASSMRRGVRQNTIYFGEGSWLTVV.

This clone was seen once. The chain combines TRBV28 with TRBJ1-4; 7 bases are a match to TRBD1. V lost 5 bases, J lost 7 bases, and 13 bases stayed unmatched. The CDR3 has 16 amino acids. Germline CDR1 is MDHEN and CDR2 is SYDVKM. The CDR3 nucleotides read TGTGCCAGCAGTAACGCCGAGACAGGGTCTAGTGAAAAACTGTTTTTT. The encoded protein is CASSNAETGSSEKLFF.

The CDR3 region is CATRTGMNTEAFF. CDR3 DNA sequence: TGTGCCACCCGGACTGGGATGAACACTGAAGCTTTCTTT. The chain has TRBV6-5 and TRBJ1-1; D unclear. Germline values: CDR1 MNHEY, CDR2 SVGAGI. The CDR3 spans 13 residues. The ends were cut back, 10 bases at V and 0 bases at J, with 12 bases in the middle.

The chain is built from TRBV5-5 and TRBJ1-1; TRBD1 is a possible D gene (6 bases). The CDR3 totals 14 residues. V lost 3 bases to trimming and J lost 2 bases, with 11 bases between them. Germline V lookup: CDR1 SGHKS, CDR2 YYEKEE (reference sequence). CDR3: CASSSTGPNTEAFF. In DNA, the CDR3 is TGTGCCAGCAGCTCCACAGGGCCCAACACTGAAGCTTTCTTT.

The chain recombines TRBV19 with TRBJ2-6, with D possibly matching TRBD2 (6 bases). Germline CDR1 is LNHDA and CDR2 is SQIVND (reference sequence). The CDR3 is 16 amino acids. The germline V and J ends were trimmed by 4 bases and 2 bases, with 12 bases remaining between them. The CDR3 region is CASSTGGVAGANVLTF. The DNA of the CDR3 is TGTGCCAGTAGTACCGGAGGGGTAGCTGGGGCCAACGTCCTGACTTTC.